The sequence of this T cell receptor beta chain was determined in a study of OX40 agonist ivuxolimab in advanced cancers. With autoimmune disease history or systemic immunosuppression, patients were excluded. Germline values: CDR1 SGHTA, CDR2 FQGTGA. The ends were cut back, 7 bases at V and 0 bases at J, with 12 bases in the middle. The CDR3 has 15 residues. Whole-study results and caveats: Researchers did not establish what antigens the expanded peripheral T cells target. At 0.1 to 3.0 mg/kg, clonal expansion of CD4+ and CD8+ blood T cells had occurred by week 6. Patients with a partial response at 0.1-3.0 mg/kg had among the lowest clonal expansion.

Data came from immunoSEQ multiplex PCR; TCRdb stores just in-frame clones and leaves some out. Among 70,000 to 95,000 clones listed, about 90% were seen once. As concerns this clone: Its antigen remains unknown.

This chain connects TRBV7-3 to TRBJ2-2; possible D gene TRBD1, 5 bases. The starting material was CD4+ or CD8+ T cells sorted from blood, obtained in a trial of the OX40 agonist ivuxolimab. The origin of this receptor is an adult with an advanced solid tumor such as melanoma, head and neck, liver or kidney cancer. CDR3 nucleotides: TGTGCCAGCACCCACAGGCACGCGAACACCGGGGAGCTGTTTTTT. Its translation is CASTHRHANTGELFF.